The present T cell receptor (beta chain) was sequenced within a study of blood T cell repertoires in COVID-19. Study-wide background: The samples span acute and convalescent COVID-19 from the United States, Italy and Spain.

This clone was observed a few times. Libraries were prepared by immunoSEQ multiplex PCR; TCRdb keeps only in-frame clonotypes and omits some of them. The sample yields some 120,000 clones, more than 75% seen once. From germline, CDR1 is SGDLS and CDR2 YYNGEE. The CDR3 extends over 15 amino acids. The V and J ends lost 0 bases and 1 base respectively, with 10 bases between them. V usage is TRBV9 and J usage is TRBJ1-1, with D possibly TRBD1 on 5 matching bases. Sequencing was done on a sample of peripheral blood. The TCR sequence derives from a man in his 60s with acute or convalescent COVID-19. The CDR3 DNA sequence: TGTGCCAGCAGCGTAGCTCCAGGGAAGAACACTGAAGCTTTCTTT. Amino acid sequence: CASSVAPGKNTEAFF.